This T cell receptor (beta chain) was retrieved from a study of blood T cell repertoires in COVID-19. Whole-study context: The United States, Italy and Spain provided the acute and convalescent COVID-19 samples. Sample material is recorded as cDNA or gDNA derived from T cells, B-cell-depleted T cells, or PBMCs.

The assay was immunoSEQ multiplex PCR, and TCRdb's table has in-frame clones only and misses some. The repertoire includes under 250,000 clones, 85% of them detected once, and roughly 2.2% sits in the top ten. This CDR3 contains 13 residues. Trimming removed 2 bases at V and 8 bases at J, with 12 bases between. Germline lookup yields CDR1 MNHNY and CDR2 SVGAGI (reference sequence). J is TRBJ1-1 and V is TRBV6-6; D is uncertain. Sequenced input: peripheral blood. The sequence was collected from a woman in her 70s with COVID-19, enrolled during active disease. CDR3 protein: CASSYRGLREAFF. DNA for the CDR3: TGTGCCAGCAGTTACCGGGGTCTAAGAGAAGCTTTCTTT.